This T cell receptor (beta chain) is from a study of beta chain features in type 1 diabetes. Expressed TCRB transcripts got sequenced, as all isolated RNA was reverse transcribed. The average read count of naive, central memory and regulatory T cell samples was approximately 3.5 million. Assay used: immunoSEQ multiplex PCR; TCRdb lists only in-frame clones, some missing. The sample consists of about 930,000 clones, roughly 16% of them appearing once. Findings of the study overall: Patients' naive, central memory and regulatory TCRB repertoires appeared more alike than those of healthy donors. Reads derived from cDNA could over-represent cells showing high TCR expression.

Turning to this clone: The target antigen is unknown. Other DNA sequences in this specimen translate into the identical CDR3.

The receptor was derived from a young woman in good health. Material: naive CD4+ T cells from blood.

CDR3 residues: CASSQQQGYEQYF. CDR3 in DNA: TGCGCCAGCAGCCAACAACAGGGCTACGAGCAGTACTTC. The rearrangement joins TRBV4-3 to TRBJ2-7; tentatively, D is TRBD1 (6 bases). V was pared by 2 bases and J by 3 bases, with 8 bases between. Per germline, CDR1 LGHNA and CDR2 YSLEER. The CDR3 is 13 residues long.